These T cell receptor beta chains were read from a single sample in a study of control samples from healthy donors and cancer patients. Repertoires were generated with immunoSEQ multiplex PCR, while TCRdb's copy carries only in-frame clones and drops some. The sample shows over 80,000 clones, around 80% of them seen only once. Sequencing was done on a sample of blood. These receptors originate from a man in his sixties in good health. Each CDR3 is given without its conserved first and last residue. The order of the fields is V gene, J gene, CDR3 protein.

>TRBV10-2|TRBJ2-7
ASSRGTSGGAYEQY
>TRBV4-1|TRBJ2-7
ASSQDLSPSYEQY
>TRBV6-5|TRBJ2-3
ASNGGDRHTQY
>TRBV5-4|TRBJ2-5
ASSLTGEGTQY
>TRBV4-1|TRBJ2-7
ASSQDGQRIEQY
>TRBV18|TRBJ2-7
ASSPQGGGYEQY
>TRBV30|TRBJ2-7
AWSKQGADEQY
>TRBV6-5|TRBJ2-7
ASSYGRGYEQY
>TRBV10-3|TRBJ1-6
AISESGSHSYNSPLH
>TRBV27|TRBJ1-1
ASRLLRGQGNTEAF
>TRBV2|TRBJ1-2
ASSEGGSPYGYT
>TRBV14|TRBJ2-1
ASSLAWSILSYNEQF
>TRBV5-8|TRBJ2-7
ASSYSYEQY
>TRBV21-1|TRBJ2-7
ASSKQVLEQY
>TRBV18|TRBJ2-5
ASSIGIETQY
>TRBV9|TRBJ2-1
ASSANPGQEIINEQF
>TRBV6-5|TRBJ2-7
ASSSVTLGGSEQY
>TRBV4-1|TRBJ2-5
ASSQDLSGGPPGETQY
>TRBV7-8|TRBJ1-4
ASSSGLAWSNEKLF
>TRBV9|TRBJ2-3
ASSVGQGFTDTQY
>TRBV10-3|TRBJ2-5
AISGASEPQETQY
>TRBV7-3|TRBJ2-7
ASSPVYGYPYEQY
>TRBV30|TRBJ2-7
AWVPTDRVYEQY
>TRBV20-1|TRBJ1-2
SARDGYT
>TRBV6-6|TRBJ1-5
ASVAGQGLHQPQH
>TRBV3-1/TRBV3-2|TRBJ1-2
ASSQGRGYNYGYT
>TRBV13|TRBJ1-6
ASSLERGEASPLH
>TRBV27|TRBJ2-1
ASSLAKLGVITNEQF
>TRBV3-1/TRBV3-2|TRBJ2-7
ASSQVGLAYEQY